This TCR beta chain came from a study of T cells expressing NK-cell markers. To note about this clonotype: Its target is not known.

Study findings and constraints: Once again these clonotypes came out on top in the CD3+CD56-NKG2C+ fraction of a handful of donors. A range of roughly 1.0-8% of CD8+ T cells consisted of dominant NKG2C+ clonotypes in roughly 6 donors.

The germline V gene encodes CDR1 SGHTA and CDR2 FQGNSA. The CDR3 is made up of 12 amino acids. One entry per CDR3 protein, without DNA, is what TCRdb gives after re-calling the 5' RACE reads. The sample table sets out 400,000 to 500,000 distinct CDR3 sequences. Sequenced: blood T cells: a sorted CD56 or NKG2C T cell subset, CD4+ or CD8+ T cells, or bulk PBMC T cells (not recorded which). The sequence was collected from a woman between 18 and 75 years old in good health. The chain is built from TRBV7-2 and TRBJ2-1; lacking DNA, the TRBD1 call made by TCRdb goes unchecked. CDR3 protein: CASSDRGGEQFF.